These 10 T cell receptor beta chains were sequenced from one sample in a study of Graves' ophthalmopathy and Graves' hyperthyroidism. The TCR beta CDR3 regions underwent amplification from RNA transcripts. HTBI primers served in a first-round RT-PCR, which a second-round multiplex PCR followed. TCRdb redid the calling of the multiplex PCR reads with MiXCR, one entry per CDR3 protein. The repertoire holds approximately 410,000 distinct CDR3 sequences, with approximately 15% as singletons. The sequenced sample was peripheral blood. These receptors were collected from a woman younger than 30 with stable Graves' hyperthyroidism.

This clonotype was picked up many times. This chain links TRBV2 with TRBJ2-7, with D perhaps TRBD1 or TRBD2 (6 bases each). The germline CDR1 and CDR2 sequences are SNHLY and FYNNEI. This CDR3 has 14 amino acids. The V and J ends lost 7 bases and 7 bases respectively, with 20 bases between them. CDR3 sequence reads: CASTKTGAVGEQYF. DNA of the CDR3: TGTGCCAGCACAAAAACGGGGGCCGTGGGGGAGCAGTACTTC.

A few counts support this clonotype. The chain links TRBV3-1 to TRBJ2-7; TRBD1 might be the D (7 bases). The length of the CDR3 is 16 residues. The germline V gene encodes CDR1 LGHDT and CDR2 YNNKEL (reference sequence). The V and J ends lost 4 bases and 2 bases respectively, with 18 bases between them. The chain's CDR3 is CASSPFRTGGTYEQYF. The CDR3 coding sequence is TGTGCCAGCAGCCCCTTCCGGACAGGAGGGACCTACGAGCAGTACTTC.

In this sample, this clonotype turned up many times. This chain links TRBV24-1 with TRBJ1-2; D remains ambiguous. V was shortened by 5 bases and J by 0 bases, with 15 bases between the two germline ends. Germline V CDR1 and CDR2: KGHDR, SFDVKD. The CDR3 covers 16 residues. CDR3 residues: CATSGAAIESNYGYTF. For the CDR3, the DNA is TGTGCCACCAGTGGGGCAGCAATAGAATCTAACTATGGCTACACCTTC.

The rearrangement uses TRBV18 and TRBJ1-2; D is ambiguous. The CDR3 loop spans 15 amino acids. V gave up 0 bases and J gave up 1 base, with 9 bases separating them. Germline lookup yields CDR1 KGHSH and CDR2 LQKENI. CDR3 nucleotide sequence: TGTGCCAGCTCACCACCCGGACGGCTTAACTATGGCTACACCTTC. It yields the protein CASSPPGRLNYGYTF.

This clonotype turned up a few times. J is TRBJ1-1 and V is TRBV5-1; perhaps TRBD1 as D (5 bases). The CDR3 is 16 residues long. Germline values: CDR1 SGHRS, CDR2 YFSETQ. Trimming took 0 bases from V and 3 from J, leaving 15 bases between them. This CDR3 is CASSLGLGGRDTEAFF. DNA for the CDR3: TGCGCCAGCAGCTTGGGCTTGGGTGGCAGGGACACTGAAGCTTTCTTT. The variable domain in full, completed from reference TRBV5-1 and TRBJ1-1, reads KAGVTQTPRYLIKTRGQQVTLSCSPISGHRSVSWYQQTPGQGLQFLFEYFSETQRNKGNFPGRFSGRQFSNSRSEMNVSTLELGDSALYLCASSLGLGGRDTEAFFGQGTRLTVV.

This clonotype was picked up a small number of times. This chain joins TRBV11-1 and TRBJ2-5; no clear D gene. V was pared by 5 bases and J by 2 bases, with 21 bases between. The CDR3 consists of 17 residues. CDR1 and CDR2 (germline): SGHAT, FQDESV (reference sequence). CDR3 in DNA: TGTGCCAGCAGCCCCGCATACGGAGACCAAGGACAAGAGACCCAGTACTTC. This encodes CASSPAYGDQGQETQYF. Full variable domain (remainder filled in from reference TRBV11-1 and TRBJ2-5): EAEVAQSPRYKITEKSQAVAFWCDPISGHATLYWYRQILGQGPELLVQFQDESVVDDSQLPKDRFSAERLKGVDSTLKIQPAELGDSAMYLCASSPAYGDQGQETQYFGPGTRLLVL.

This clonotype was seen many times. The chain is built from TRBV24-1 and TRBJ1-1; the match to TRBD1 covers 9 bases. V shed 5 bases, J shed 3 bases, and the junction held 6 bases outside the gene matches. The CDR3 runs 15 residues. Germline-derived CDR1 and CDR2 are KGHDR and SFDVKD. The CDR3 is CATSAGQGRDTEAFF. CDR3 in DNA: TGTGCCACCAGTGCTGGACAGGGGAGAGACACTGAAGCTTTCTTT.

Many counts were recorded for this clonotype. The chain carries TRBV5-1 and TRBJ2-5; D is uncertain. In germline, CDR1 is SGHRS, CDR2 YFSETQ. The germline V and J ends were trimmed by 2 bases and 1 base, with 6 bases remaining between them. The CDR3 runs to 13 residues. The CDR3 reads CASSFSVQETQYF. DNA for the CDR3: TGCGCCAGCAGCTTCTCTGTCCAAGAGACCCAGTACTTC.

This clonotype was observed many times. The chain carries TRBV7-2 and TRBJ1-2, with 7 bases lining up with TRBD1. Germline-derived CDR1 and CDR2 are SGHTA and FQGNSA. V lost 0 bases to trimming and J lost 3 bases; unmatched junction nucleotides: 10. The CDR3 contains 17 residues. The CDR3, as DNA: TGTGCCAGCAGCTTAGCTCAGAGGGGGCGCGGACACTATGGCTACACCTTC. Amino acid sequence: CASSLAQRGRGHYGYTF.

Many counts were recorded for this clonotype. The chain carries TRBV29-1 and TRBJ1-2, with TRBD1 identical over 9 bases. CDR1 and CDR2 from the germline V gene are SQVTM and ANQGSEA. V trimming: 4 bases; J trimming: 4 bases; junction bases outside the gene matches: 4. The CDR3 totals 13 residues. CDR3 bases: TGCAGCGTTGGGGGGACAGGGACCTATGGCTACACCTTC. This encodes CSVGGTGTYGYTF.